The TCR beta chain described here comes from a study of Ad26.COV2.S vaccination and SARS-CoV-2 variants. V was clipped by 0 bases and J by 1 base; unmatched bases: 2. The CDR3 covers 17 residues. CDR1 ENHRY and CDR2 SYGVKD come from the germline V gene. Repertoires were generated with immunoSEQ multiplex PCR, while TCRdb's copy carries only in-frame clones and drops some. The sample contains almost 400,000 clones, approximately 91% of which appear only once. The sample's treatment: around 19 received Ad26.COV2.S at low or high dose, single or two shots; 5 received placebo; per-sample allocation not given. Sampling was done on day 63 after the first vaccine or placebo injection. Boston supplied an adult donor aged 18-55 years.

The chain employs TRBV10-3 and TRBJ2-1; 11 bases fit TRBD2. This receptor was taken from a person aged 18-60 years who received the Ad26.COV2.S COVID-19 vaccine or a placebo. Source: peripheral blood, taken in a trial of Ad26.COV2.S vaccine versus placebo. This CDR3 is CAISESGTSGSYNEQFF. In DNA form, the CDR3 reads TGTGCCATCAGTGAGTCCGGGACTAGCGGATCCTACAATGAGCAGTTCTTC.